This T cell receptor beta chain was documented in a study of shared clonotypes between healthy human individuals (dated by TCRdb to the early 2020s). Regarding the research as a whole: Three men and two women, aged 18 to 49 years, made up the cohort. Leukapheresis yielded between about 0.94 and 9.5 billion PBMCs per donor. To increase sequencing depth and limit assay-specific biases, different laboratories used diverse techniques to prepare libraries and sequence TCR repertoires. To estimate repertoire size and how much clonotypes are shared between individuals, the study performed deep sequencing of blood TCR repertoires from roughly five healthy adults. Per donor, three plates each were used for CD4 naive and CD4 memory, two for CD8 naive, and one for CD8 memory. Beyond this particular receptor, the publication reports: The genetic and exposure-history diversity represented was limited by the small number of donors. When several donors were compared, the shared fraction of clonotypes was 5% to 6.5% for naive CD4, more than 3% for naive CD8, 2% to 2.5% for memory CD4, and about 0.36% for memory CD8. Based on pairwise subsampling, the degree of clonotype sharing among donors was expected to be affected by sequencing depth. Incomplete sequencing was indicated by rarefaction of sorted-subset datasets, despite the large sequencing depth. Compared with non-shared clonotypes, clonotypes shared by all four sorted-subset donors had higher generation probabilities. Larger estimated clonotype richness was generally found for naive subsets than for memory subsets. Sampling was restricted to blood, and TCR repertoires in tissue are likely to differ from TCR repertoires in blood.

Using the deep immunoSEQ assay, multiplex PCR amplified TCR CDR3 regions from genomic DNA. For each cell subset, the extracted genomic DNA was distributed evenly across all wells of several immunoSEQ 96-well plates, and each plate served as one replicate. Each replicate PCR for sorted subsets received around 210 ng genomic DNA, equal to roughly 29,000 T cell genomes. Purified libraries were measured with a Qubit 3.0 fluorometer, size-checked on a Bioanalyzer 2100, and measured again with the KAPA Library Quantification kit. Each immunoSEQ 96-well plate was sequenced on its own single-read 150-cycle Illumina NextSeq 550 flow cell. From the authors' description of their analysis: The immunoSEQ output contained only junctional sequences without quality scores, so filtering could not match that applied to full-length reads. To assign V/J genes and CDR3, sequences were annotated using PyIR, a Python wrapper for IgBLAST v1.9, with IMGT germline references. Reads were removed for weak V/J assignments (E-value above 1e-6), missing CDR3, stop codons, out-of-frame junctions, or ambiguous translated residues. V3J clonotypes were defined as sequences sharing an identical inferred V gene, J gene, and CDR3 amino acid sequence. Percentage overlap between repertoires was calculated by dividing the number of shared unique clonotypes by the size of the smaller repertoire. RTK rarefaction, the Chao1 estimator, and Recon v2.1 estimates of unobserved clonotypes were used to assess repertoire richness. OLGA was used to compute generation probabilities for all TCRbeta clonotypes that the gDNA method yielded from a handful of donors. Not all clones reach the TCRdb copy of this immuneACCESS table, which keeps in-frame sequences only. Checked studies attribute under half of the gap to unresolved V genes and leave the rest unexplained. V, J and clone size were drawn from that table, and D and trimming were deduced from the DNA. Here the sample has around 2,100,000 clones; approximately 95% occur a single time. Of the sample, 1% to 1.5% is held by the ten largest clones.

A word on this clone: This receptor's antigen is unknown. The input lacks base qualities; no much larger clone sits a single base away.

CD8 naive samples consisted of CD45RO-negative cells that were positively selected for CCR7, yielding a CD45RA+CCR7+ population without TemRA cells. Healthy HIV-negative adults with no recently reported acute infections or vaccinations were included as donors. All donors were Caucasian adults living in Nashville, Tennessee, USA. After blood collection by leukapheresis, PBMCs were isolated using Ficoll-Histopaque density gradient centrifugation and then cryopreserved in the vapor phase of liquid nitrogen. Analytical flow cytometry was used to check the purity and quantity of every magnetically sorted T cell population. Genomic DNA was isolated from every sorted fraction and measured by UV absorbance on a Nanodrop 2000c. From the cysteine through the phenylalanine, the CDR3 covers 15 amino acids. Only the CDR3 portion is preserved as DNA: 45 bases, with reading frame beginning at the first base. The germline V gene specifies SGDLS as CDR1 and YYNGEE as CDR2. Germline trimming: 4 bases from V, 4 bases from J; junction bases outside gene matches: 10.

The rearranged chain carries TRBV9 and TRBJ2-7; TRBD1 fits 8 bases in the junction. Input material: naive CD8+ T cells sorted from blood. The cell subset or site label here, explained by the study, means: CD45RA+CCR7+. The TCR originated in a man between 18 and 35 years old in good health. The CDR3: CASSPGAGGLYEQYF. The nucleotide sequence reads TGTGCCAGCAGCCCCGGGGCAGGGGGCCTATACGAGCAGTACTTC.